This TCR beta chain was sequenced for a study of blood T cell repertoires in COVID-19. Study-level background: Researchers got acute and convalescent COVID-19 samples from the United States, Italy and Spain.

The CDR3 runs to 15 residues. V trimming: 1 base; J trimming: 1 base; junction bases outside the gene matches: 0. Looked up from germline, CDR1 is SGHDN and CDR2 is FVKESK. Assay used: immunoSEQ multiplex PCR; TCRdb lists only in-frame clones, some missing. Of approximately 200,000 clones in the sample, approximately 83% were seen once. This clone was picked up one time. This clonotype originated in a woman between 35 and 50 years old with acute COVID-19. Sequencing used PBMCs or T cells enriched from blood (not recorded which). The chain recombines TRBV14 with TRBJ2-5; 10 bases map to TRBD1. The CDR3 reads CASSQGTGGQETQYF. The CDR3 region has the DNA TGTGCCAGCAGCCAAGGGACAGGGGGCCAAGAGACCCAGTACTTC.